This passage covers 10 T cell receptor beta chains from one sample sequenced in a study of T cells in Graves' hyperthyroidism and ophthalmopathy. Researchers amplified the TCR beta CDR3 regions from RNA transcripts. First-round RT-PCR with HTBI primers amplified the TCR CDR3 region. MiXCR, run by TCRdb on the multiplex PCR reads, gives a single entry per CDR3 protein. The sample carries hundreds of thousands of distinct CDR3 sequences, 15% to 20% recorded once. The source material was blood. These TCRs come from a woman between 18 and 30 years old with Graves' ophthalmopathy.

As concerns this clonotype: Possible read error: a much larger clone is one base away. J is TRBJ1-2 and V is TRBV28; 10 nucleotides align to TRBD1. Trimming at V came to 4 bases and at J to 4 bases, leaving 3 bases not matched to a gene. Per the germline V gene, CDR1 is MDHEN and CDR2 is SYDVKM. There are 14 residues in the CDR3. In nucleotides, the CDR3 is TGTGCCAGCAGTTCCGGGACAGGGGCCTATGGCTACACCTTC. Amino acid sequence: CASSSGTGAYGYTF.

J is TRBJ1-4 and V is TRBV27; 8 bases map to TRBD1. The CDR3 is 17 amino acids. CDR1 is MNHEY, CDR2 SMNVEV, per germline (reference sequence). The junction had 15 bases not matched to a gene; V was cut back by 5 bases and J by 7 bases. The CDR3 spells CASSPRTGQRYGEKLFF. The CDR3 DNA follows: TGTGCCAGCAGTCCTCGGACAGGGCAGAGGTATGGTGAAAAACTGTTTTTT. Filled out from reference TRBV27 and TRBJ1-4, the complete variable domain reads EAQVTQNPRYLITVTGKKLTVTCSQNMNHEYMSWYRQDPGLGLRQIYYSMNVEVTDKGDVPEGYKVSRKEKRNFPLILESPSPNQTSLYFCASSPRTGQRYGEKLFFGSGTQLSVL.

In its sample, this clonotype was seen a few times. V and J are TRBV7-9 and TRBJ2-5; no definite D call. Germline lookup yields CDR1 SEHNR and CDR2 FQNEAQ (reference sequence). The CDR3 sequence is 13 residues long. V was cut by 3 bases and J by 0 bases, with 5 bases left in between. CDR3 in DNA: TGTGCCAGCAGCTTCAGTAACCAAGAGACCCAGTACTTC. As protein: CASSFSNQETQYF.

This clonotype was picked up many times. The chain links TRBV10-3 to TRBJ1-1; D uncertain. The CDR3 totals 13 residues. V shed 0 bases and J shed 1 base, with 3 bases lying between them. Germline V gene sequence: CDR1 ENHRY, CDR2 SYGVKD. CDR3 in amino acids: CAISESGNTEAFF. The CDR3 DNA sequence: TGTGCCATCAGTGAGTCCGGGAACACTGAAGCTTTCTTT.

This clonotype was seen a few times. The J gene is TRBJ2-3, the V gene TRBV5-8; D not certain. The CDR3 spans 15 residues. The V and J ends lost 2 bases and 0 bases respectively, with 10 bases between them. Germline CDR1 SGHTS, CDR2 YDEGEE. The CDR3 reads CASSFNGMSTDTQYF. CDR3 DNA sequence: TGTGCCAGCAGCTTTAACGGAATGAGCACAGATACGCAGTATTTT.

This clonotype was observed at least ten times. CDR3 DNA sequence: TGTGCCAGTGCGCAGGCGAACACCGGGGAGCTGTTTTTT. Protein sequence: CASAQANTGELFF. The V and J genes are TRBV28 and TRBJ2-2; no clear D gene. This CDR3 is built from 13 residues. The V gene's germline CDR1 is MDHEN and CDR2 SYDVKM. Trimming removed 9 bases from V and 0 bases from J, with 8 bases in between. Based on the CDR3 plus reference TRBV28 and TRBJ2-2, the full variable domain is DVKVTQSSRYLVKRTGEKVFLECVQDMDHENMFWYRQDPGLGLRLIYFSYDVKMKEKGDIPEGYSVSREKKERFSLILESASTNQTSMYLCASAQANTGELFFGEGSRLTVL.

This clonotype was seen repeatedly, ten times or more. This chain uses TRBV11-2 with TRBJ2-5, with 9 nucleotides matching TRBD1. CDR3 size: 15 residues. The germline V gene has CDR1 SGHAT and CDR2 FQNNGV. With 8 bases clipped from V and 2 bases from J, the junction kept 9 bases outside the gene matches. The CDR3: CASLTTGGQQETQYF. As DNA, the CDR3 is TGTGCCAGCCTTACAACAGGGGGCCAGCAAGAGACCCAGTACTTC. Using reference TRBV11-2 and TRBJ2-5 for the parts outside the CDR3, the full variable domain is EAGVAQSPRYKIIEKRQSVAFWCNPISGHATLYWYQQILGQGPKLLIQFQNNGVVDDSQLPKDRFSAERLKGVDSTLKIQPAKLEDSAVYLCASLTTGGQQETQYFGPGTRLLVL.

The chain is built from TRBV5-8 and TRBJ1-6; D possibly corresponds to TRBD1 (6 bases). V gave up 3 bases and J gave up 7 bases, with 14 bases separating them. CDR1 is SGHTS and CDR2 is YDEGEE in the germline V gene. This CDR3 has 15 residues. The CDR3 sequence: CASSSTGHENSPLHF. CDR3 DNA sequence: TGTGCCAGCAGCTCCACGGGACACGAAAATTCACCCCTCCACTTT.

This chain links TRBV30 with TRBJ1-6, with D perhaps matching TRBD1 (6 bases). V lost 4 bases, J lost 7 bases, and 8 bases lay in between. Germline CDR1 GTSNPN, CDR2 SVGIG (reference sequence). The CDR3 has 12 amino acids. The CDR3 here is CAWKGGNSPLHF. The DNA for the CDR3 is TGTGCCTGGAAGGGGGGGAATTCACCCCTCCACTTT.

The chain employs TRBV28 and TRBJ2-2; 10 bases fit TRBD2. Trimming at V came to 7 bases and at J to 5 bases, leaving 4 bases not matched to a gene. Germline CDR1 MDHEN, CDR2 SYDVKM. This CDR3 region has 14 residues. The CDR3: CASISGGATGELFF. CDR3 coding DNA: TGTGCCAGCATAAGCGGGGGGGCGACCGGGGAGCTGTTTTTT.